This T cell receptor (beta chain) was retrieved from a study of cytomegalovirus exposure and HLA in healthy donors. Amplification used 60 Vbeta primers and 13 Jbeta primers. TCRdb keeps only in-frame clones here, not all; method: immunoSEQ multiplex PCR. The sample lists under 200,000 clones, roughly 80% occurring once. Germline-derived CDR1 and CDR2 are MNHEY and SVGAGI. The V and J ends lost 2 bases and 4 bases, in that order; junction bases with no gene match: 2. The CDR3 is made up of 14 amino acids. The count of this clone is one. This chain uses TRBV6-5 with TRBJ2-3, with 8 bases that match TRBD2. This TCR came from a woman in her late teens or twenties in good health and CMV-seronegative. Sample: PBMCs. CDR3 sequence (DNA): TGTGCCAGCAGTTACGGACTAGCAGCAGATACGCAGTATTTT. Translated, it gives CASSYGLAADTQYF.